This T cell receptor beta chain derives from a study of OX40 agonist ivuxolimab in advanced cancers. About the study: Three patients, one with hepatocellular carcinoma and two with cutaneous melanoma, responded partially.

Whole-study findings and limits: Researchers did not determine the expanded peripheral T cells' antigen specificity.

Concerning this clone: The target antigen is unknown.

V lost 6 bases to trimming and J lost 4 bases, with 15 bases between them. Germline lookup yields CDR1 MRHNA and CDR2 SNTAGT. The CDR3 contains 15 residues. Clones were read by immunoSEQ multiplex PCR, and TCRdb kept only the in-frame ones, dropping some. The table includes 70,000 to 100,000 clones, more than 75% detected once. The source is an adult with an advanced solid tumor such as melanoma, head and neck, liver or kidney cancer. The chain joins TRBV6-4 to TRBJ1-4; D remains ambiguous. Specimen: CD4+ or CD8+ T cells sorted from blood, collected in a trial of the OX40 agonist ivuxolimab. CDR3 nucleotide sequence: TGTGCCAGCAGGCGCTCCCGGGAGATTAATGAAAAACTGTTTTTT. This sequence encodes CASRRSREINEKLFF.